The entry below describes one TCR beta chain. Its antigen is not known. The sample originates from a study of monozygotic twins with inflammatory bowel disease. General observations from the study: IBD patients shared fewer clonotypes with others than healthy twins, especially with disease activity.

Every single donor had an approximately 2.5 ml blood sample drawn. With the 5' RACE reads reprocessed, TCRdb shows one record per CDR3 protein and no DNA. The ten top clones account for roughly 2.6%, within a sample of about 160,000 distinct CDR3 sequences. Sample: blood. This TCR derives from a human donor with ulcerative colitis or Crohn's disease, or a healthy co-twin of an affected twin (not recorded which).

The CDR3 here is CASKSGLAGEVEQFF. The J gene is TRBJ2-1, the V gene TRBV5-1; TCRdb proposes TRBD2, but this gene call is untestable without DNA. From germline, CDR1 is SGHRS and CDR2 YFSETQ. This CDR3 spans 15 amino acids.